The present TCR beta chain was sequenced within a study of T cell responses to AZD1222 COVID-19 vaccine. The CDR3 is 15 residues long. The V and J ends lost 0 bases and 2 bases respectively, with 11 bases between them. Germline CDR1 is KGHSH and CDR2 is LQKENI. Method: immunoSEQ multiplex PCR; TCRdb's copy keeps in-frame clones and lacks some. The sample has some 96,000 clones, roughly 88% seen once. The TCR originated in an adult in good health. The chain is built from TRBV18 and TRBJ2-7; TRBD1 might be the D (5 bases). The source material was peripheral blood, sampled on day 0 of AZD1222 vaccination. CDR3 DNA sequence: TGTGCCAGCTCACCACCGAGACAGAGTCCCTACGAGCAGTACTTC. Translated, it gives CASSPPRQSPYEQYF.